This T cell receptor beta chain was obtained from a study of CD8 T cells in ankylosing spondylitis. This clonotype was seen a few times. What it binds is not known. General observations from the study: Past research had described some motif variants in reactive arthritis synovial fluid and blood. The study looked at matched synovial fluid samples from ankylosing spondylitis patients. Disease-linked clones were reported to be significantly enriched there. Seemingly characteristic of ankylosing spondylitis blood was a TCR beta motif consisting of about 8 highly homologous variants. Disease-linked clones had a CD8+ phenotype and relatively low frequency in peripheral blood.

Each TCR beta library was made by quantitative 5'-RACE that incorporated molecular barcodes. MiXCR was run by TCRdb on the 5' RACE reads, yielding one entry per CDR3 protein. The sample carries 200,000 to 250,000 distinct CDR3 sequences, roughly 18% recorded once. The clonotype originates from a male donor with ankylosing spondylitis. The sample consisted of blood, either unsorted or a sorted T cell fraction (not recorded which).

The DNA for the CDR3 is TGTGCCTGTTCCAGTTCTGACTTGAGAGGTGGGGAGCTGTTTTTT. Protein product: CACSSSDLRGGELFF. The J gene is TRBJ2-2, the V gene TRBV30, with D unresolved. The germline gives CDR1 GTSNPN, CDR2 SVGIG (reference sequence). Trimming removed 6 bases from V and 8 bases from J, with 22 bases in between. This CDR3 comprises 15 residues.